This TCR beta chain was captured in a study of blood T cell repertoires in COVID-19. About the research overall: In each case, the material was cDNA or gDNA derived from T cells, B-cell-depleted T cells, or PBMCs.

Sequenced by immunoSEQ multiplex PCR; TCRdb stores in-frame clones only, minus some. The data show 400,000 or so clones, nearly 90% seen once. Study members were between about 18 and 90 years old and lived in 24 US regions. The V and J ends lost 5 bases and 7 bases, in that order; junction bases with no gene match: 1. The germline CDR1 and CDR2 sequences are MNHEY and SVGAGI. CDR3 length: 14 amino acids. This clone was recorded once. The V gene is TRBV6-5, the J gene TRBJ1-6; 11 nucleotides match TRBD1. Material: PBMCs or T cells enriched from blood (not recorded which). This sequence was found in a woman aged 40 to 55 with acute COVID-19. CDR3 bases: TGTGCCAGCAGTCGGGACAGGGGGAATTCACCCCTCCACTTT. Its translation: CASSRDRGNSPLHF.